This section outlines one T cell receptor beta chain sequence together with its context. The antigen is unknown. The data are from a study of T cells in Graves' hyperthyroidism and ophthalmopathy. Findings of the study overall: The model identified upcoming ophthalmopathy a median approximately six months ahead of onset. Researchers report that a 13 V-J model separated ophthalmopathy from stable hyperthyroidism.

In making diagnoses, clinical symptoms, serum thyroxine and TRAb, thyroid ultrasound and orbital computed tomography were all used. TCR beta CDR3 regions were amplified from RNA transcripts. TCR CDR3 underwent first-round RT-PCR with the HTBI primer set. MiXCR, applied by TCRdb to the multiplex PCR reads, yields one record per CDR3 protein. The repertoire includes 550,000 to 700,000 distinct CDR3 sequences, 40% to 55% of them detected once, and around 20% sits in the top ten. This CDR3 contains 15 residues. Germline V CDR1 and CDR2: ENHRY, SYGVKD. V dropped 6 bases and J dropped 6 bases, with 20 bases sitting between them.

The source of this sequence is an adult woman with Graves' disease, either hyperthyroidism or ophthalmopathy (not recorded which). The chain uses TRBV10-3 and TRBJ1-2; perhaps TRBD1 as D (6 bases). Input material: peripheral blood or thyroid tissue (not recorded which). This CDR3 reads CAISLPLGGTNGYTF. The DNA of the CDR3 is TGTGCCATCAGCCTGCCATTGGGGGGCACCAATGGCTACACCTTC.